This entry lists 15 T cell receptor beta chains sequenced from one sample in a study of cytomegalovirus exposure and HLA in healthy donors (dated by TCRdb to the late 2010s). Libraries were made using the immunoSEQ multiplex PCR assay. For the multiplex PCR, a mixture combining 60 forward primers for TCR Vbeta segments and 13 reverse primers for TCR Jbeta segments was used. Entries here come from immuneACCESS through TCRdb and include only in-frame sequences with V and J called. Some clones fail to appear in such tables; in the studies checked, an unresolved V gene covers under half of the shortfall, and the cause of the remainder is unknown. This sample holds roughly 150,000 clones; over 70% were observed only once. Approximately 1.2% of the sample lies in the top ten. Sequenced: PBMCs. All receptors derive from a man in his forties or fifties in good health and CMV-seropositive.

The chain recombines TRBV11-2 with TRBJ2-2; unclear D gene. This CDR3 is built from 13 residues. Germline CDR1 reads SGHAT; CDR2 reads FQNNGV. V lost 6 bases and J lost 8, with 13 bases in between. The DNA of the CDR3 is TGTGCCAGCAGTTCTCAAGCGCTTGGGGAGCTGTTTTTT. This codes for CASSSQALGELFF. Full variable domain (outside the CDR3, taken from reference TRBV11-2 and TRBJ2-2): EAGVAQSPRYKIIEKRQSVAFWCNPISGHATLYWYQQILGQGPKLLIQFQNNGVVDDSQLPKDRFSAERLKGVDSTLKIQPAKLEDSAVYLCASSSQALGELFFGEGSRLTVL.

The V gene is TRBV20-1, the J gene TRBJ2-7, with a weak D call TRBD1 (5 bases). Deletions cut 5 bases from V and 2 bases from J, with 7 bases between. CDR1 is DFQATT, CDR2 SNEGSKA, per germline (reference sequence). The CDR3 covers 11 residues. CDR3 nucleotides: TGCAGTGCTCCGGACACCTACGAGCAGTACTTC. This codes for CSAPDTYEQYF.

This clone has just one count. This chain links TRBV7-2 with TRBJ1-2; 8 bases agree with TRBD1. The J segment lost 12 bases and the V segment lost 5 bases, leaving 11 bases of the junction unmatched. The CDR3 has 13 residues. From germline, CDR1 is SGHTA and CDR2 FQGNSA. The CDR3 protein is CASSPGRGLEDTF. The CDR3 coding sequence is TGTGCCAGCAGCCCTGGCAGGGGGCTTGAGGACACCTTC.

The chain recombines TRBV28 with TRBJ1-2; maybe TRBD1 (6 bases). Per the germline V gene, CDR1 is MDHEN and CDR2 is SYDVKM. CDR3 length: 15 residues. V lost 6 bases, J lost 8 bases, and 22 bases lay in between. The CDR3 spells CASSPGHGGGLGYTF. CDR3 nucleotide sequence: TGTGCCAGCAGCCCGGGACACGGCGGGGGGTTAGGCTACACCTTC.

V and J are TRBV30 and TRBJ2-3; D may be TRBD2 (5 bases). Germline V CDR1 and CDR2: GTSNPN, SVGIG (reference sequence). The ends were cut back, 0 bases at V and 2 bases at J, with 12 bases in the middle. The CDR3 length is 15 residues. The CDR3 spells CAWSVLGNPTDTQYF. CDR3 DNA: TGTGCCTGGAGTGTACTCGGGAATCCCACAGATACGCAGTATTTT.

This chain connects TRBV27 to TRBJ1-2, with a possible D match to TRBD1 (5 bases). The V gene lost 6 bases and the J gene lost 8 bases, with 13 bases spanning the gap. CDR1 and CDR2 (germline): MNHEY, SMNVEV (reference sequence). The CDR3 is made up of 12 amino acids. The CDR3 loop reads CASRAQGRGYTF. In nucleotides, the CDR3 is TGTGCCAGCAGGGCCCAGGGTCGGGGCTACACCTTC.

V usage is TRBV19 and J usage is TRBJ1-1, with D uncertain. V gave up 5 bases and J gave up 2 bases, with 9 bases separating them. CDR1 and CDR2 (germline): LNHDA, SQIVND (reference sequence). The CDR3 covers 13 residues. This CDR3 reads CASSSSLNTEAFF. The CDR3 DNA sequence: TGTGCCAGTAGTTCCTCTCTTAACACTGAAGCTTTCTTT.

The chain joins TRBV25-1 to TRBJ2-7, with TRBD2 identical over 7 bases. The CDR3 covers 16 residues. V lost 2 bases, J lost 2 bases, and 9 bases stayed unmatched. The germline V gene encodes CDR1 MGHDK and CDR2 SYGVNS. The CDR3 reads CASSETRGSLAYEQYF. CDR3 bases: TGTGCCAGCAGTGAAACACGCGGGAGTCTCGCCTACGAGCAGTACTTC.

CDR3: CASRPSGRNEQFF. DNA for the CDR3: TGTGCCAGCAGGCCTAGCGGGAGGAATGAGCAGTTCTTC. This chain uses TRBV27 with TRBJ2-1; 11 bases are shared with TRBD2. With V trimmed by 6 bases and J by 7 bases, 2 bases remained unmatched. Germline lookup yields CDR1 MNHEY and CDR2 SMNVEV (reference sequence). The CDR3 is 13 amino acids.

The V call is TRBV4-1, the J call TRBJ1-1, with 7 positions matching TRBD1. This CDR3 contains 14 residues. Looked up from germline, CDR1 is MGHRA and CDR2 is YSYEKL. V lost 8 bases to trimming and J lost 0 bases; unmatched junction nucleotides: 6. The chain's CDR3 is CASAGDSLNTEAFF. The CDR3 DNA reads TGCGCCAGCGCCGGGGACAGCTTGAACACTGAAGCTTTCTTT.

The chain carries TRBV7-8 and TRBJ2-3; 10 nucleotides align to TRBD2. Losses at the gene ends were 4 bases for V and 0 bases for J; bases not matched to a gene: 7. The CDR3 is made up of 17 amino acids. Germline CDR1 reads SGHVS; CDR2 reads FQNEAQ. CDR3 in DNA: TGTGCCAGCAGCTCGCTCCTAGCGGGGGCCAGCACAGATACGCAGTATTTT. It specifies CASSSLLAGASTDTQYF.

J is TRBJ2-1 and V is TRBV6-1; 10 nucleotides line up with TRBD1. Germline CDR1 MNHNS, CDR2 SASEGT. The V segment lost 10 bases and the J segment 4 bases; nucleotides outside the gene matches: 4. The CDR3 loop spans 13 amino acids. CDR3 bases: TGTGCCATCCGGACAGGGGGGTACAATGAGCAGTTCTTC. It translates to CAIRTGGYNEQFF.

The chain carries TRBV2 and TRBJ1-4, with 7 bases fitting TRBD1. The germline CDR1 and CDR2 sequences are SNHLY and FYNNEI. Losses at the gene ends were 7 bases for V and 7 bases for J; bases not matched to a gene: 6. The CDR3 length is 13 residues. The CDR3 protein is CASNKGASEKLFF. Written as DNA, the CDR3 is TGTGCCAGCAACAAGGGGGCTAGTGAAAAACTGTTTTTT.

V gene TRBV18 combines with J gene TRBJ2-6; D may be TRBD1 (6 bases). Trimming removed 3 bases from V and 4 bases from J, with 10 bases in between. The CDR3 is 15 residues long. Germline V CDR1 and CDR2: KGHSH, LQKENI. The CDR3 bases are TGTGCCAGCTCACCCACAGGGTCCGGGGCCAACGTCCTGACTTTC. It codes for CASSPTGSGANVLTF.

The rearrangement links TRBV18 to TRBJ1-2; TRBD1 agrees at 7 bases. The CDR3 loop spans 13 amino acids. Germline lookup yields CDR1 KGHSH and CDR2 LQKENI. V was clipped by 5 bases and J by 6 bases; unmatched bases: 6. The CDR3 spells CASSADRVNGYTF. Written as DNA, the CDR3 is TGTGCCAGCTCAGCCGACAGGGTCAATGGCTACACCTTC. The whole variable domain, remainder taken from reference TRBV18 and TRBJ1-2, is NAGVMQNPRHLVRRRGQEARLRCSPMKGHSHVYWYRQLPEEGLKFMVYLQKENIIDESGMPKERFSAEFPKEGPSILRIQQVVRGDSAAYFCASSADRVNGYTFGSGTRLTVV.